The 8 T cell receptor beta chains presented below share a single source sample, sequenced in a study of cytomegalovirus exposure and HLA in healthy donors. The PCR was carried out with 60 Vbeta primers and 13 Jbeta primers. Only in-frame clones appear in the TCRdb table, and some are missing; sequencing was by immunoSEQ multiplex PCR. The table lists more than 70,000 clones, over 60% of them singletons. Sequenced sample: PBMCs. Source of these receptors: a man aged 40-50 years in good health and CMV-seropositive.

This clone was found once. The rearrangement links TRBV5-1 to TRBJ2-5; 11 bases line up with TRBD2. The J call may be wrong; the DNA end is better matched by TRBJ2-7. This CDR3 has 20 residues. Germline V gives CDR1 SGHRS, CDR2 YFSETQ. This CDR3 reads CASSSYHGTSGMKTSYEQYF. The CDR3 DNA reads TGCGCCAGCAGCTCCTACCACGGGACTAGCGGTATGAAAACCTCCTACGAGCAGTACTTC.

The chain recombines TRBV5-1 with TRBJ2-2; D gene ambiguous. The length of the CDR3 is 15 residues. Germline CDR1 and CDR2: SGHRS and YFSETQ. V was trimmed by 3 bases and J by 7 bases, leaving 16 bases between them. The CDR3 spells CASSSYPGSGGELFF. CDR3 nucleotide sequence: TGCGCCAGCAGCTCTTACCCGGGTAGTGGCGGGGAGCTGTTTTTT.

V is TRBV5-4 and J is TRBJ1-2; TRBD1 matches at 10 bases. Germline V lookup: CDR1 SGHNT, CDR2 YYREEE (reference sequence). V shed 2 bases, J shed 5 bases, and the junction held 3 bases outside the gene matches. The CDR3 spans 14 residues. CDR3 in DNA: TGTGCCAGCAGCTTCCGGGACAGGGGTTATGGCTACACCTTC. Translated: CASSFRDRGYGYTF. Together with reference TRBV5-4 and TRBJ1-2, the CDR3 gives the full variable domain: ETGVTQSPTHLIKTRGQQVTLRCSSQSGHNTVSWYQQALGQGPQFIFQYYREEENGRGNFPPRFSGLQFPNYSSELNVNALELDDSALYLCASSFRDRGYGYTFGSGTRLTVV.

This clone was counted a few times. V usage is TRBV5-6 and J usage is TRBJ1-5, with TRBD1 matching over 7 bases. Trimming at V came to 5 bases and at J to 9 bases, leaving 8 bases not matched to a gene. The CDR3 length is 13 residues. Germline V gives CDR1 SGHDT, CDR2 YYEEEE. The CDR3 here is CASRKQGTGPQHF. The CDR3 DNA follows: TGTGCCAGCAGAAAACAGGGGACCGGGCCCCAGCATTTT.

This clone was seen only a few times. In DNA form, the CDR3 reads TGTGCCACCAGCAGAGATCTCTTTACGCCGGGACAGGGAGGGCAGTACTTC. Translation gives CATSRDLFTPGQGGQYF. The chain couples TRBV15 to TRBJ2-7; 9 nucleotides match TRBD1. The CDR3 has 17 residues. The germline V gene encodes CDR1 LNHNV and CDR2 YYDKDF (reference sequence). J lost 9 bases, V lost 0 bases, and 15 bases had no gene match.

DNA of the CDR3: TGTGCCACCAGCGGAAGCGGACGGGACACTGAAGCTTTCTTT. It is translated as CATSGSGRDTEAFF. The chain is built from TRBV15 and TRBJ1-1; no clear D gene. The ends were cut back, 5 bases at V and 3 bases at J, with 13 bases in the middle. Looked up from germline, CDR1 is LNHNV and CDR2 is YYDKDF (reference sequence). The CDR3 is made up of 14 amino acids.

The CDR3: CASSQIPGGGYTF. CDR3 coding DNA: TGTGCCAGCAGTCAAATTCCGGGAGGCGGCTACACCTTC. The V gene is TRBV2, the J gene TRBJ1-2, with unresolved D. Trimming pared 5 bases from V and 8 bases from J, leaving 15 bases between. CDR1 and CDR2 from the germline V gene are SNHLY and FYNNEI. CDR3 length equals 13 residues.

The chain uses TRBV19 and TRBJ1-2; a weak D match, TRBD1 (6 bases). Trimming cost V 4 bases and J 5 bases, with 11 bases left between them. CDR3 length: 13 amino acids. CDR1 is LNHDA and CDR2 is SQIVND in the germline V gene (reference sequence). The CDR3 region has the DNA TGTGCCAGTAGTACTCGGACAGTATATGGCTACACCTTC. Encoded protein: CASSTRTVYGYTF.